This T cell receptor (beta chain) derives from a study of T cells in localized non-small cell lung cancer. On this clone: Its cognate antigen is unknown.

The assay was immunoSEQ multiplex PCR, and TCRdb's table has in-frame clones only and misses some. The sample holds approximately 100,000 clones; approximately 91% are singletons and the top ten take roughly 4%. Findings and caveats of the study: Because sequencing included only one region (of the tumor), heterogeneity remains possible. Longer overall survival accompanied higher blood T cell density.

Germline V gene sequence: CDR1 SGHTA, CDR2 FQGNSA. The CDR3 totals 16 residues. The V and J ends lost 3 bases and 5 bases, in that order; junction bases with no gene match: 6. The source of this sequence is a woman aged 35-75 years with stage II squamous cell lung carcinoma. This chain joins TRBV7-2 and TRBJ2-1; 11 bases agree with TRBD1. Sequences were derived from PBMCs, sampled before any cancer treatment. CDR3 amino acids: CASSFGTGGMDNEQFF. The CDR3 coding sequence is TGTGCCAGCAGCTTCGGGACAGGGGGTATGGACAATGAGCAGTTCTTC.